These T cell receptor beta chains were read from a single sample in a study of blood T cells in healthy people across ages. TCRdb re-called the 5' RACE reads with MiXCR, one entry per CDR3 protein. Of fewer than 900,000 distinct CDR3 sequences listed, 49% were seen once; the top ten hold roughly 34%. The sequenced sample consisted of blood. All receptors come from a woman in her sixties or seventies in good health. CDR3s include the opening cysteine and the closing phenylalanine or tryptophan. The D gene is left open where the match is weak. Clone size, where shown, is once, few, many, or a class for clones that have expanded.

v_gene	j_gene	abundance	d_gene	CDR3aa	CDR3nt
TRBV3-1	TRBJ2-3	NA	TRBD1	CASSSGTGSMTQYF	TGTGCCAGCAGTTCCGGGACAGGCAGTATGACGCAGTATTTT
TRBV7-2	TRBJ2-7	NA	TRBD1	CASAGDRGNEQYF	TGTGCCAGCGCAGGGGACAGGGGCAATGAGCAGTACTTC
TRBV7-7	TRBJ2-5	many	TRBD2	CASSSGLAAFDEQYF	TGTGCTAGCAGCTCGGGACTAGCAGCCTTCGATGAGCAGTACTTC
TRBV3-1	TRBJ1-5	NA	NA	CASSQAANQPQHF	TGTGCCAGCAGCCAGGCCGCCAATCAGCCCCAGCATTTT
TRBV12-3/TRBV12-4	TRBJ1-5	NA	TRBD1	CASSITGGLNQPQHF	TGTGCCAGCAGCATAACAGGGGGCCTCAATCAGCCCCAGCATTTT
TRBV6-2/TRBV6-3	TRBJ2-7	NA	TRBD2	CASSSPSGGSCEQYF	TGTGCCAGCAGTTCCCCTAGCGGAGGCTCCTGCGAGCAGTACTTC
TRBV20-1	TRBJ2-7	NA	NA	CSARDVGEGGYEQYF	TGCAGTGCTAGAGATGTGGGGGAAGGGGGTTACGAGCAGTACTTC
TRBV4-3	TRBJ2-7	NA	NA	CASSQDYSSSYEQYF	TGCGCCAGCAGCCAAGATTACAGCAGCTCCTACGAGCAGTACTTC
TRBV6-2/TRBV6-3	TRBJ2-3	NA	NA	CASSYSPDSTDTQYF	TGTGCCAGCAGTTACTCGCCGGATAGCACAGATACGCAGTATTTT
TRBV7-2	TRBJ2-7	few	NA	CASSLGRGPSEQYF	TGTGCCAGCAGCTTAGGGCGGGGGCCCTCCGAGCAGTACTTC
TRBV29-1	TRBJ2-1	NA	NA	CSVRRDWTYNEQFF	TGCAGCGTTCGCCGGGACTGGACCTACAATGAGCAGTTCTTC
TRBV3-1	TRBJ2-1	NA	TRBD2	CASSQGGLAVNEQFF	TGTGCCAGCAGCCAAGGGGGACTAGCTGTCAATGAGCAGTTCTTC
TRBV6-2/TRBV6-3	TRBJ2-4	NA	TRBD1	CASSAGGRISKNIQYF	TGTGCCAGCAGTGCAGGGGGCCGGATTTCCAAAAACATTCAGTACTTC
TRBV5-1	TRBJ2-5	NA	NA	CASSLAFGERETQYF	TGCGCCAGCAGCTTGGCGTTTGGGGAACGAGAGACCCAGTACTTC
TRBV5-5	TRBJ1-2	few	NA	CASSLGPLANYGYTF	TGTGCCAGCAGCTTGGGGCCACTAGCTAACTATGGCTACACCTTC
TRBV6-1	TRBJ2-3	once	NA	CASRPTGRAPSTDTQYF	TGTGCCAGCAGGCCAACTGGCCGGGCCCCTAGCACGGATACGCAGTATTTT
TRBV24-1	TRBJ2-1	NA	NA	CATSDPFRESGNEQFF	TGTGCCACCAGTGATCCGTTTCGGGAGTCGGGAAATGAGCAGTTCTTC
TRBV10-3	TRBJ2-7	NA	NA	CATTYSAGGTGNEQYF	TGTGCCACCACCTACAGCGCAGGGGGGACGGGCAATGAGCAGTACTTC
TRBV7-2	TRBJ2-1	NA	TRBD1	CASSWPDRNEQFF	TGTGCCAGCAGCTGGCCGGACAGGAATGAGCAGTTCTTC
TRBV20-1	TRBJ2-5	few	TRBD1	CSAVLQGKETQYF	TGCAGTGCTGTACTACAGGGGAAGGAGACCCAGTACTTC
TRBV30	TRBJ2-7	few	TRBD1	CAWDRDRGYEQYF	TGTGCCTGGGACCGGGACAGGGGGTACGAGCAGTACTTC
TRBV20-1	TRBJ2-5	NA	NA	CSVVLGGGTQYF	TGCAGTGTAGTACTCGGCGGAGGGACCCAGTACTTC
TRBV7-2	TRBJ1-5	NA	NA	CASSLAPPGSSAPQHF	TGTGCCAGCAGCTTAGCCCCGCCAGGGTCGTCCGCGCCCCAGCATTTT
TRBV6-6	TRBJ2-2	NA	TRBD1	CASSSTGGDTGELFF	TGTGCCAGCAGCTCAACAGGGGGAGATACCGGGGAGCTGTTTTTT
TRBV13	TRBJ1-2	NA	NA	CASSLDGGVDYGYTF	TGTGCCAGCAGCTTAGATGGAGGGGTTGACTATGGCTACACCTTC
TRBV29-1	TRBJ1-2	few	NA	CSVAKMLNYGYTF	TGCAGCGTTGCTAAAATGCTGAACTATGGCTACACCTTC
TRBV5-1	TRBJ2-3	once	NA	CASSLQGRADTQYF	TGCGCCAGCAGCTTGCAGGGCCGGGCTGATACGCAGTATTTT
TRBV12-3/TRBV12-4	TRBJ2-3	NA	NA	CASSTRRTDTQYF	TGTGCCAGCAGCACGAGGCGCACAGATACGCAGTATTTT
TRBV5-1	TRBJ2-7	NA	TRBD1	CASSLVVQPGTGYTYEQYF	TGCGCCAGCAGCTTGGTGGTTCAACCCGGGACAGGGTACACCTACGAGCAGTACTTC
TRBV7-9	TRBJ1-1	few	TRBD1	CASSLARQGVRTEAFF	TGTGCCAGCAGCTTAGCGAGACAGGGGGTACGGACTGAAGCTTTCTTT
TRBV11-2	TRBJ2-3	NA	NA	CASSPDPHTDTQYF	TGTGCCAGCAGCCCGGACCCGCACACAGATACGCAGTATTTT
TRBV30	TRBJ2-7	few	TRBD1	CAWSWDRGEQYF	TGTGCCTGGAGCTGGGACAGGGGCGAGCAGTACTTC
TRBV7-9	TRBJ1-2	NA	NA	CASSLDSGYGYTF	TGTGCCAGCAGCTTAGACTCCGGCTATGGCTACACCTTC